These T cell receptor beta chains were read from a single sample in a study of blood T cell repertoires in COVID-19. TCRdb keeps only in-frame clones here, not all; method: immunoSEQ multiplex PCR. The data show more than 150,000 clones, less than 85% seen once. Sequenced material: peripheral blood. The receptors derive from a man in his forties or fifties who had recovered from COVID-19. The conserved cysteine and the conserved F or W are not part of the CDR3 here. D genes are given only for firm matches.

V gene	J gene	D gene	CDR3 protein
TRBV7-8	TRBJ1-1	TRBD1	ASSLYRGRMMNTEAF
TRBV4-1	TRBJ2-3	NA	ASSPGGSAGTDTQY
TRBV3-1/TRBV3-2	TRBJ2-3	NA	ASSQDLRSDTQY
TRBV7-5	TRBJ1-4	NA	ARRKGGSTGEKLF
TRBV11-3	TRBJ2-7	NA	ASSLGTVATGEQY
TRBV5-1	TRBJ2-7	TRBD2	ASSVNSGGLHEQY
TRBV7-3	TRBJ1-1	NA	ASSFSMVTEAF
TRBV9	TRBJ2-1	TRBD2	ASSPSTSWGEGEQF
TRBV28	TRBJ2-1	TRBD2	ASSFRRDYSYNEQF
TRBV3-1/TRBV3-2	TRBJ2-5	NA	ASSQATRHHH
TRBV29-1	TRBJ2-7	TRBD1	SVAPGDRVNEQY
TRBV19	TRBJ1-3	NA	ASLGRGNTIY
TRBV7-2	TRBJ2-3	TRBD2	ASSRRLAGFTDTQY
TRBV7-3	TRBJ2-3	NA	ASGAGPTDTQY
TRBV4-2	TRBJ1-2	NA	ASSQSEGRGDYGYT
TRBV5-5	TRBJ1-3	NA	ASSAKGGSDTIY
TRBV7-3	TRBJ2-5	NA	ASSLTSGETQY
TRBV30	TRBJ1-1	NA	AWSVPQGPEAF
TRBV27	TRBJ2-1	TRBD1	ASSSGVGTGFSYNEQF
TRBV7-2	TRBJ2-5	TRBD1	ASSSWTGGGVETQY
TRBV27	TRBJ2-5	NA	ASSRGGGGGETQY
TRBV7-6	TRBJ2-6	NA	ASSLAGAGANVLT